This TCR beta chain appears in the sequencing data of a study of blood T cell repertoires in COVID-19. Background on the study: Collection of acute and convalescent COVID-19 samples took place in the United States, Italy and Spain. The analysed material was cDNA or gDNA that came from T cells, B-cell-depleted T cells, or PBMCs.

The ends were cut back, 4 bases at V and 2 bases at J, with 13 bases in the middle. The CDR3 loop spans 15 amino acids. The germline V gene encodes CDR1 SGHRS and CDR2 YFSETQ. The data were produced by immunoSEQ multiplex PCR, yet TCRdb's version contains in-frame clones alone and is incomplete. The sample carries 150,000 to 180,000 clones, 60% to 85% recorded once. This sequence originates from a man older than 75 with acute or convalescent COVID-19. The chain combines TRBV5-1 with TRBJ1-5; possible D gene TRBD1, 6 bases. The sample comprised peripheral blood. CDR3 sequence: CASSPGQTGNQPQHF. The DNA of the CDR3 is TGCGCCAGCAGCCCGGGACAAACGGGCAATCAGCCCCAGCATTTT.